The clone carrying this T cell receptor beta chain was recorded only once. This sample is part of a study of blood T cell repertoires in COVID-19. At the level of the study: Some COVID-19 samples were acute and others convalescent; all came from the United States, Italy and Spain. T cells, B-cell-depleted T cells, or PBMCs supplied cDNA or gDNA.

Authors' processing steps: The assay estimated nucleated cells by amplifying reference gene primers. Method: immunoSEQ multiplex PCR; TCRdb's copy keeps in-frame clones and lacks some. The DNA was the basis for D and trimming; V, J and clone size are from that table. The data hold almost 400,000 clones, with 80% to 90% observed a single time. The sequence was obtained from a woman aged 55-70 years with COVID-19, enrolled during active disease. Sequencing was carried out using peripheral blood.

The chain's CDR3 is CASSLSVNQPQHF. DNA of the CDR3: TGTGCCAGCAGCTTATCAGTAAATCAGCCCCAGCATTTT. This rearrangement joins TRBV11-2 to TRBJ1-5; D gene ambiguous. V lost 2 bases and J 4 bases, leaving 6 bases between the germline ends. This CDR3 has 13 amino acids. The germline gives CDR1 SGHAT, CDR2 FQNNGV.